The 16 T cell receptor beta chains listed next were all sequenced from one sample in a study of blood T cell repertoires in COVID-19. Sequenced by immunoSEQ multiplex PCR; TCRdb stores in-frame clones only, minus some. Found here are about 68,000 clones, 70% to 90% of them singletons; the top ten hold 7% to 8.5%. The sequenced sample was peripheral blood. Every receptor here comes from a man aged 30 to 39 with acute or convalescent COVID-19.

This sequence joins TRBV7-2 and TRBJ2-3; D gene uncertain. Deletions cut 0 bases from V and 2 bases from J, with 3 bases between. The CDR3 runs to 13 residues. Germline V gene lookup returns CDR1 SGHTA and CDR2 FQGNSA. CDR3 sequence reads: CASSLANTDTQYF. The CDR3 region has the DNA TGTGCCAGCAGCTTAGCCAACACAGATACGCAGTATTTT.

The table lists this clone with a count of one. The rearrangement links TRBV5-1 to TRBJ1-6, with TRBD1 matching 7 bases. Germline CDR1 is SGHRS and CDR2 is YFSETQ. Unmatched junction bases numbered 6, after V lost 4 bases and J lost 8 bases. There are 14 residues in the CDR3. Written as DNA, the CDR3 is TGCGCCAGCAGCACGACAGGGATCGATTCACCCCTCCACTTT. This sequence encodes CASSTTGIDSPLHF.

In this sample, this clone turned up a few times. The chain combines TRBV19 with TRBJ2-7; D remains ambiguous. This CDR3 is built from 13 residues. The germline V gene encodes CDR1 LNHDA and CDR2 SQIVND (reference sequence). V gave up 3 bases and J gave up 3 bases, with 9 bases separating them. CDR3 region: CASSINRNYEQYF. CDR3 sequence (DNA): TGTGCCAGTAGTATCAACAGAAACTACGAGCAGTACTTC.

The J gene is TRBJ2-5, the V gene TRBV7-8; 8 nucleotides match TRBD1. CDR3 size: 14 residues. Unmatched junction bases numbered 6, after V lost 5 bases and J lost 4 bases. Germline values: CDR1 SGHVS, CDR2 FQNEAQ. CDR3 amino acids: CASSPGTGSETQYF. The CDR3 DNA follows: TGTGCCAGCAGCCCGGGGACAGGCTCAGAGACCCAGTACTTC. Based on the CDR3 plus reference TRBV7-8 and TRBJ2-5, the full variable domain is GAGVSQSPRYKVAKRGQDVALRCDPISGHVSLFWYQQALGQGPEFLTYFQNEAQLDKSGLPSDRFFAERPEGSVSTLKIQRTQQEDSAVYLCASSPGTGSETQYFGPGTRLLVL.

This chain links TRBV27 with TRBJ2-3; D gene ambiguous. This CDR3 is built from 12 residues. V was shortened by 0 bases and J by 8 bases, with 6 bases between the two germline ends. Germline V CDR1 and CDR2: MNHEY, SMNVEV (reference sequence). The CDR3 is CASSLSPGTQYF. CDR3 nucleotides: TGTGCCAGCAGTTTATCTCCGGGTACGCAGTATTTT.

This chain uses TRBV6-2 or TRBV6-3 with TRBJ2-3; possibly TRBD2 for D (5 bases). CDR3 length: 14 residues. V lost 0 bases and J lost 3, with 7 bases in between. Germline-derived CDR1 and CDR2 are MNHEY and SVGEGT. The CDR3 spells CASSYSGETDTQYF. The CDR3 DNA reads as TGTGCCAGCAGTTACTCCGGGGAGACAGATACGCAGTATTTT.

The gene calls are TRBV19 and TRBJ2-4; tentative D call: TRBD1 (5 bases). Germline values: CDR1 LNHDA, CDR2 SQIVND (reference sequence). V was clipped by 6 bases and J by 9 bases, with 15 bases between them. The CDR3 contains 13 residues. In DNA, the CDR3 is TGTGCCAGTAGCCAGACAGCCCAAGGCATTCAGTACTTC. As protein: CASSQTAQGIQYF.

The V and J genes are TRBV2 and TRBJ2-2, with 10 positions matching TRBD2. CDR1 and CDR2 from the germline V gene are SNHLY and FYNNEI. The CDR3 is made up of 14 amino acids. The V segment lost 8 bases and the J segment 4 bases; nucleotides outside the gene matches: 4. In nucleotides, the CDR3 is TGTGCCAGCGGTGTAGCGGGAGGCACCGGGGAGCTGTTTTTT. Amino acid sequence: CASGVAGGTGELFF.

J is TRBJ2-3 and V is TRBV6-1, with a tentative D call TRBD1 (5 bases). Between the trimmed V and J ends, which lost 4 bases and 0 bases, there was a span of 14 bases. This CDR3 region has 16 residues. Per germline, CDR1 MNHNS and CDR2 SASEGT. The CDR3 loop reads CASSGGHLTSTDTQYF. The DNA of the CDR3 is TGTGCCAGCAGTGGTGGACACCTAACTAGCACAGATACGCAGTATTTT.

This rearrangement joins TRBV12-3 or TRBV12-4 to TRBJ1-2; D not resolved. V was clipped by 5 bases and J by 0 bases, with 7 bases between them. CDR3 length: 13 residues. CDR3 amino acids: CASSQPANYGYTF. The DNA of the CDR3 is TGTGCCAGCAGTCAACCAGCTAACTATGGCTACACCTTC.

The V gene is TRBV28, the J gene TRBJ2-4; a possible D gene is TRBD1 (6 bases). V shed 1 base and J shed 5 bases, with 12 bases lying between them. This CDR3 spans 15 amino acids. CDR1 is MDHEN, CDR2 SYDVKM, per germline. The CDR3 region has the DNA TGTGCCAGCAGTTTATCAAGTGCAGGGGAAAACATTCAGTACTTC. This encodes CASSLSSAGENIQYF.

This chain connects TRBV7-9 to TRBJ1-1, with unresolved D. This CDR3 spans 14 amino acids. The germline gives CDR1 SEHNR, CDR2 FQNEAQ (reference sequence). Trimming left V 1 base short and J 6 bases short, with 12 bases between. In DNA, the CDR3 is TGTGCCAGCAGCTTAGTCGCTTTTCAGTCTGAAGCTTTCTTT. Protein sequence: CASSLVAFQSEAFF.

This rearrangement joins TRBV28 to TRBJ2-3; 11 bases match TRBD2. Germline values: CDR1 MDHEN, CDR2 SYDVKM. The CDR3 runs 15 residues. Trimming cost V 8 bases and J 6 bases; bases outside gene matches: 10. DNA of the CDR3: TGTGCCAGCTCTTTCCTAGCGGGAGGCATCGATACGCAGTATTTT. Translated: CASSFLAGGIDTQYF.

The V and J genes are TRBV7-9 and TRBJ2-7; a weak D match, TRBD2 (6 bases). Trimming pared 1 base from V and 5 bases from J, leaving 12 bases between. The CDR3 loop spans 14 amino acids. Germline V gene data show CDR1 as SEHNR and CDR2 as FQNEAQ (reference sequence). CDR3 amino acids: CASSLVKGLDEQYF. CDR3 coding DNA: TGTGCCAGCAGCTTAGTAAAGGGACTCGACGAGCAGTACTTC.

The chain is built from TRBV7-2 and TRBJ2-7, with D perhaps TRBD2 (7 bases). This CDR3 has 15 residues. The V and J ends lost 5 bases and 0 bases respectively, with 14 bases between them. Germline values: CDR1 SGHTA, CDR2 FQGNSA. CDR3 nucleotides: TGTGCCAGCAGCGGGGGGGCGGGACCCTCCTACGAGCAGTACTTC. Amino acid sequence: CASSGGAGPSYEQYF.

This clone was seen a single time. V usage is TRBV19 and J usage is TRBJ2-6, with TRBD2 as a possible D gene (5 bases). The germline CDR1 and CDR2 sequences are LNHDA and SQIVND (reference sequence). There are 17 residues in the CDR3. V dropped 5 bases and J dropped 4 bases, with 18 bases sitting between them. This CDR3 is CASSHPWRAPGANVLTF. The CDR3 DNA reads TGTGCCAGTAGTCACCCCTGGCGGGCCCCCGGGGCCAACGTCCTGACTTTC.